The next 24 T cell receptor beta chains were all read from a single sample in a study of regulatory T cells in long-lasting Graves disease. Combining iRepertoire HTBI primers with Arm-PCR of CDR3 regions, the authors built TCR beta libraries. From the multiplex PCR reads, TCRdb called clonotypes with MiXCR, one entry per CDR3 protein. The sample contains hundreds of thousands of distinct CDR3 sequences, approximately 15% of which appear only once. Time point here: newly diagnosed GD, antithyroid drugs for less than 3 months. The TCR library was made from RNA extracted from PBMCs. The same specimen was also included in a second study, on T cells in Graves' hyperthyroidism and ophthalmopathy.

The sample here was peripheral blood mononuclear cells (PBMCs), taken at new diagnosis, from a patient treated with antithyroid drugs. The source of these receptors is a man aged 40-55 years with Graves disease.

The sample holds many counts of this clonotype. The genes are TRBV12-3 or TRBV12-4 and TRBJ2-7; the match to TRBD2 covers 13 bases. The junction had 7 bases not matched to a gene; V was cut back by 5 bases and J by 3 bases. CDR3 length: 16 amino acids. CDR3 region: CASSRGLAGVGYEQYF. CDR3 sequence (DNA): TGTGCCAGCAGTCGCGGACTAGCGGGGGTCGGCTACGAGCAGTACTTC.

A few counts support this clonotype. This chain uses TRBV7-2 with TRBJ2-3; TRBD2 aligns across 7 bases. CDR3 size: 15 residues. Germline V gene lookup returns CDR1 SGHTA and CDR2 FQGNSA. With 5 bases clipped from V and 5 bases from J, the junction kept 10 bases outside the gene matches. Here the CDR3 reads CASSRQSPGGDTQYF. CDR3 DNA sequence: TGTGCCAGCAGCCGGCAGTCCCCGGGGGGAGATACGCAGTATTTT. Full variable domain (rest looked up from reference TRBV7-2 and TRBJ2-3): GAGVSQSPSNKVTEKGKDVELRCDPISGHTALYWYRQSLGQGLEFLIYFQGNSAPDKSGLPSDRFSAERTGGSVSTLTIQRTQQEDSAVYLCASSRQSPGGDTQYFGPGTRLTVL.

The sample holds many counts of this clonotype. The chain carries TRBV6-1 and TRBJ1-3, with a weak D call TRBD1 (6 bases). The CDR3 covers 14 residues. Germline lookup yields CDR1 MNHNS and CDR2 SASEGT. V gave up 9 bases and J gave up 3 bases, with 15 bases separating them. CDR3 in DNA: TGTGCCAGTTTTGGGGGCGTCTATGGAAACACCATATATTTT. Translated, it gives CASFGGVYGNTIYF.

This clonotype was picked up many times. The chain has TRBV6-1 and TRBJ2-7, with D perhaps matching TRBD2 (5 bases). The germline V gene has CDR1 MNHNS and CDR2 SASEGT. The length of the CDR3 is 13 residues. Trimming took 3 bases from V and 6 from J, leaving 12 bases between them. The CDR3 sequence: CASSDPSRGEQYF. The CDR3 DNA is TGTGCCAGCAGTGACCCATCCCGGGGCGAGCAGTACTTC.

This clonotype was observed at least ten times. The chain has TRBV12-3 or TRBV12-4 and TRBJ1-1, with D maybe TRBD1 (5 bases). This CDR3 region has 16 residues. V was shortened by 3 bases and J by 2 bases, with 16 bases between the two germline ends. CDR3 in DNA: TGTGCCAGCAGTTTGTTGCAGGGCAGTGGTAACACTGAAGCTTTCTTT. Translating gives CASSLLQGSGNTEAFF.

At least ten counts were recorded for this clonotype. The genes are TRBV7-2 and TRBJ2-3; maybe TRBD2 (5 bases). CDR3 length: 15 amino acids. CDR1 is SGHTA and CDR2 is FQGNSA in the germline V gene. With 4 bases removed from V and 6 bases from J, the gap between germline ends came to 17 bases. CDR3 sequence reads: CASSSGLSLPDTQYF. As DNA, the CDR3 is TGTGCCAGCAGCTCCGGACTCTCCCTCCCCGATACGCAGTATTTT.

Many counts were recorded for this clonotype. CDR3 amino acids: CATSETTGAGNEQFF. The DNA of the CDR3 is TGTGCCACCAGTGAGACGACAGGGGCGGGGAATGAGCAGTTCTTC. The chain is built from TRBV24-1 and TRBJ2-1, with 8 bases matching TRBD1. The CDR3 totals 15 residues. Germline values: CDR1 KGHDR, CDR2 SFDVKD. J gave up 7 bases and V 4 bases, and 8 bases lay outside the gene matches.

This clonotype was observed at least ten times. The CDR3 protein is CASSYPGQGNTEAFF. As DNA, the CDR3 is TGTGCCAGCAGCTACCCGGGACAGGGGAACACTGAAGCTTTCTTT. The gene calls are TRBV7-9 and TRBJ1-1; 9 bases match TRBD1. The V gene end was trimmed by 4 bases and the J gene end by 1 base; junction bases not matched to a gene: 4. The germline CDR1 and CDR2 sequences are SEHNR and FQNEAQ (reference sequence). This CDR3 is 15 amino acids long. Combining the CDR3 with reference TRBV7-9 and TRBJ1-1 gives the whole variable domain DTGVSQNPRHKITKRGQNVTFRCDPISEHNRLYWYRQTLGQGPEFLTYFQNEAQLEKSRLLSDRFSAERPKGSFSTLEIQRTEQGDSAMYLCASSYPGQGNTEAFFGQGTRLTVV.

With regard to this clonotype: Given a much more abundant clone one base away, this may be a read error. The rearrangement uses TRBV2 and TRBJ2-7; maybe TRBD2 (7 bases). This CDR3 is 15 amino acids long. Germline CDR1 reads SNHLY; CDR2 reads FYNNEI. V was cut by 6 bases and J by 7 bases, with 22 bases left in between. The CDR3: CASSSPGGVYNEQYF. The DNA for the CDR3 is TGTGCCAGCAGCAGTCCGGGGGGCGTGTACAATGAGCAGTACTTC.

The chain recombines TRBV20-1 with TRBJ2-3, with D perhaps TRBD1 (5 bases). CDR1 and CDR2 (germline): DFQATT, SNEGSKA (reference sequence). The CDR3 extends over 12 amino acids. Here the CDR3 DNA reads TGCAGCGCCCGACAGAGCACAGATACGCAGTATTTT. Encoded protein: CSARQSTDTQYF.

This clonotype appeared many times. This chain uses TRBV29-1 with TRBJ2-4; D uncertain. The germline V and J ends were trimmed by 4 bases and 0 bases, with 13 bases remaining between them. Per the germline V gene, CDR1 is SQVTM and CDR2 is ANQGSEA. CDR3 size: 15 residues. CDR3 nucleotide sequence: TGCAGCGTTGTGGACGTCTCGCTAGCCAAAAACATTCAGTACTTC. The encoded protein is CSVVDVSLAKNIQYF.

This clonotype was recorded at least ten times. The chain couples TRBV7-2 to TRBJ2-7; either TRBD1 or TRBD2 may fit D (7 bases each). CDR1 is SGHTA, CDR2 FQGNSA, per germline. The CDR3 sequence is 15 residues long. The ends were cut back, 2 bases at V and 2 bases at J, with 13 bases in the middle. The CDR3 DNA is TGTGCCAGCAGCTTAAGCGGGACAGAACCCTACGAGCAGTACTTC. Translating it yields CASSLSGTEPYEQYF.

This clonotype has just a few counts. This clone may be a read error of a much larger clone one base away. V usage is TRBV7-2 and J usage is TRBJ1-4; a possible D gene is TRBD1 (6 bases). The CDR3 is 16 amino acids. CDR1 SGHTA and CDR2 FQGNSA come from the germline V gene. DNA for the CDR3: TGTGCCAGCAGCCTACAACCCAGGGGAAGCGGGGAAAAACTGCTTTTT. It translates to CASSLQPRGSGEKLLF.

Only a few counts were recorded for this clonotype. The rearrangement uses TRBV10-1 and TRBJ2-7, with no clear D. Trimming took 0 bases from V and 2 from J, leaving 11 bases between them. Germline assignment: CDR1 WNHNN and CDR2 SYGVQD (reference sequence). This CDR3 is built from 15 residues. In DNA form, the CDR3 reads TGCGCCAGCAGTGAGTCCGCAGGATTGGCCTACGAGCAGTACTTC. Protein product: CASSESAGLAYEQYF.

The rearrangement joins TRBV9 to TRBJ1-4, with 12 bases that match TRBD1. This CDR3 is 14 amino acids long. Germline CDR1 reads SGDLS; CDR2 reads YYNGEE. After removal of 7 bases from V and 8 bases from J, the junction contained 6 bases not matched to a gene. CDR3 nucleotides: TGTGCCAGCTGCCGGGACAGGGGGCGGGAAAAACTGTTTTTT. As protein: CASCRDRGREKLFF. Full variable domain (rest looked up from reference TRBV9 and TRBJ1-4): DSGVTQTPKHLITATGQRVTLRCSPRSGDLSVYWYQQSLDQGLQFLIQYYNGEERAKGNILERFSAQQFPDLHSELNLSSLELGDSALYFCASCRDRGREKLFFGSGTQLSVL.

The chain recombines TRBV9 with TRBJ2-3; 8 bases map to TRBD2. Germline CDR1 and CDR2: SGDLS and YYNGEE. This CDR3 is 16 amino acids long. Trimming took 6 bases from V and 2 from J; bases not matched to a gene: 11. In DNA, the CDR3 is TGTGCCAGCACCCCGGGGGGGCAGGGGACCACAGATACGCAGTATTTT. Its translation is CASTPGGQGTTDTQYF. Drawing the rest from reference TRBV9 and TRBJ2-3, the complete variable domain is DSGVTQTPKHLITATGQRVTLRCSPRSGDLSVYWYQQSLDQGLQFLIQYYNGEERAKGNILERFSAQQFPDLHSELNLSSLELGDSALYFCASTPGGQGTTDTQYFGPGTRLTVL.

This chain uses TRBV27 with TRBJ2-2, with D possibly being TRBD2 (5 bases). The CDR3 extends over 16 amino acids. Trimming stripped 6 bases from V and 5 bases from J, with 19 bases between. Germline CDR1 MNHEY, CDR2 SMNVEV (reference sequence). The CDR3 nucleotides read TGTGCCAGCAGGCGGTTCGTCGACTACCAAACCGGGGAGCTGTTTTTT. Translating it yields CASRRFVDYQTGELFF.

CDR3 in DNA: TGTGCCAGCAGGGCACCAGCCAAAAACATTCAGTACTTC. This translates into CASRAPAKNIQYF. The V and J genes are TRBV2 and TRBJ2-4; D not certain. V gave up 6 bases and J gave up 0 bases, with 6 bases separating them. CDR1 and CDR2 from the germline V gene are SNHLY and FYNNEI. This CDR3 is built from 13 residues.

Remarks on this clonotype: Germline and junction disagree at one end, which may indicate a read error. This chain uses TRBV30 with TRBJ2-1, with D perhaps TRBD2 (6 bases). The J call may not be correct, given that the DNA end is closer to TRBJ2-5. CDR1 is GTSNPN, CDR2 SVGIG, per germline (reference sequence). CDR3 length equals 13 residues. CDR3 coding DNA: TGTGCCTGGAGTCTATTAGCCCGGGAGATCCAGTACTTC. It yields the protein CAWSLLAREIQYF.

Many counts were recorded for this clonotype. The V gene is TRBV5-1, the J gene TRBJ2-1, with 10 bases aligning to TRBD1. CDR3 length: 14 residues. Germline CDR1 and CDR2: SGHRS and YFSETQ. Trimming cost V 5 bases and J 6 bases; bases outside gene matches: 5. The CDR3 DNA is TGCGCCAGCAGTATGGGACAGGGGAGCAATGAGCAGTTCTTC. This codes for CASSMGQGSNEQFF. Variable domain in full (rest from reference TRBV5-1 and TRBJ2-1): KAGVTQTPRYLIKTRGQQVTLSCSPISGHRSVSWYQQTPGQGLQFLFEYFSETQRNKGNFPGRFSGRQFSNSRSEMNVSTLELGDSALYLCASSMGQGSNEQFFGPGTRLTVL.

This clonotype was seen many times. The chain employs TRBV3-1 and TRBJ2-1; 16 bases are shared with TRBD2. J gave up 10 bases and V 4 bases, and 4 bases lay outside the gene matches. This CDR3 contains 15 residues. CDR1 and CDR2 from the germline V gene are LGHDT and YNNKEL (reference sequence). CDR3 sequence (DNA): TGTGCCAGCAGCCTCGGGACTAGCGGGGGGGCGGAGCAGTTCTTC. It codes for CASSLGTSGGAEQFF.

The chain couples TRBV6-1 to TRBJ1-2; weak D call: TRBD1 (6 bases). Germline values: CDR1 MNHNS, CDR2 SASEGT. Trimming took 11 bases from V and 4 from J, leaving 17 bases between them. The CDR3 extends over 13 amino acids. The chain's CDR3 is CAGGTSPSYGYTF. In DNA form, the CDR3 reads TGTGCCGGCGGGACATCCCCCTCCTATGGCTACACCTTC.

There are a few counts of this clonotype. This chain joins TRBV7-2 and TRBJ1-2; the D is unclear. Per germline, CDR1 SGHTA and CDR2 FQGNSA. The V end was cut by 5 bases, the J end by 5 bases, with 12 bases between. The CDR3 has 13 residues. CDR3 DNA sequence: TGTGCCAGCAGCGCCCGATGGGCATATGGCTACACCTTC. Protein sequence: CASSARWAYGYTF.

This clonotype was observed many times. V is TRBV15 and J is TRBJ2-3, with D hard to call. The length of the CDR3 is 13 residues. CDR1 is LNHNV and CDR2 is YYDKDF in the germline V gene (reference sequence). The V gene lost 0 bases and the J gene lost 4 bases, with 5 bases spanning the gap. In nucleotides, the CDR3 is TGTGCCACCAGCAGAGATTTGTCAGATACGCAGTATTTT. This sequence encodes CATSRDLSDTQYF.